A single sample gave rise to the 16 T cell receptor beta chains below, sequenced in a study of blood T cell repertoires in COVID-19. Using immunoSEQ multiplex PCR, the repertoire was profiled, and TCRdb retains in-frame clones only, with some absent. The sample lists about 200,000 clones, 80% to 90% occurring once. Sequenced: peripheral blood. The receptors come from a man between 60 and 70 years old with acute or convalescent COVID-19.

V usage is TRBV18 and J usage is TRBJ1-2; D gene ambiguous. The germline V gene has CDR1 KGHSH and CDR2 LQKENI. Trimming shortened V by 0 bases and J by 8 bases, and 10 bases separated the two germline ends. The CDR3 runs to 13 residues. CDR3 coding DNA: TGTGCCAGCTCACCACCGTCGAGAGAAGGCTACACCTTC. Translating it yields CASSPPSREGYTF.

The chain joins TRBV5-1 to TRBJ2-1, with 8 positions matching TRBD2. The germline V gene encodes CDR1 SGHRS and CDR2 YFSETQ. The junction had 9 bases not matched to a gene; V was cut back by 1 base and J by 0 bases. This CDR3 comprises 18 residues. The chain's CDR3 is CASSLRLAGSISYNEQFF. The CDR3 DNA is TGCGCCAGCAGCTTGAGGCTAGCGGGTTCAATCTCCTACAATGAGCAGTTCTTC.

The chain recombines TRBV3-1 (or the pseudogene TRBV3-2) with TRBJ2-3, with 10 bases aligning to TRBD2. Germline trimming cut 5 bases from V and 4 bases from J; bases unmatched to any gene: 9. The CDR3 runs 16 residues. CDR1 LGHDT and CDR2 YNNKEL come from the germline V gene (reference sequence). The CDR3 region is CASSFHSGGNPDTQYF. The CDR3 DNA reads as TGTGCCAGCAGCTTCCATAGCGGGGGGAACCCAGATACGCAGTATTTT.

The chain has TRBV7-2 and TRBJ2-1, with 8 bases aligning to TRBD1. Trimming removed 8 bases from V and 10 bases from J; junction bases left unmatched: 16. The CDR3 covers 15 residues. CDR1 and CDR2 from the germline V gene are SGHTA and FQGNSA. Here the CDR3 reads CASRDKTGAVIEQFF. For the CDR3, the DNA is TGTGCCAGCCGAGATAAGACAGGGGCGGTTATCGAGCAGTTCTTC. The full variable domain, with the rest looked up from reference TRBV7-2 and TRBJ2-1, is GAGVSQSPSNKVTEKGKDVELRCDPISGHTALYWYRQSLGQGLEFLIYFQGNSAPDKSGLPSDRFSAERTGGSVSTLTIQRTQQEDSAVYLCASRDKTGAVIEQFFGPGTRLTVL.

The chain links TRBV5-4 to TRBJ2-1, with a tentative D call TRBD2 (6 bases). The CDR3 consists of 15 residues. Trimming removed 4 bases at V and 3 bases at J, with 14 bases between. Germline V CDR1 and CDR2: SGHNT, YYREEE (reference sequence). This chain's CDR3 is CASSLPSAGYNEQFF. As DNA, the CDR3 is TGTGCCAGCAGCCTACCTAGCGCGGGCTACAATGAGCAGTTCTTC.

The chain is built from TRBV6-5 and TRBJ2-2; D possibly corresponds to TRBD2 (5 bases). The CDR3 has 15 amino acids. V lost 2 bases and J lost 2, with 9 bases in between. Germline V CDR1 and CDR2: MNHEY, SVGAGI. Here the CDR3 reads CASSYASLNTGELFF. The CDR3 DNA sequence: TGTGCCAGCAGTTACGCTAGCTTAAACACCGGGGAGCTGTTTTTT.

The CDR3 nucleotides read TGTGCCAGCTCACCACCGGGCTCGGCGGGAGCCACAGATACGCAGTATTTT. Its protein product is CASSPPGSAGATDTQYF. This chain joins TRBV18 and TRBJ2-3, with TRBD2 identical over 7 bases. The J segment lost 2 bases and the V segment lost 0 bases, leaving 8 bases of the junction unmatched. Germline V lookup: CDR1 KGHSH, CDR2 LQKENI. The CDR3 has 17 amino acids.

The chain joins TRBV6-6 to TRBJ2-4, with 9 bases lining up with TRBD2. The length of the CDR3 is 19 residues. Trimming at V came to 5 bases and at J to 0 bases, leaving 14 bases not matched to a gene. CDR1 and CDR2 (germline): MNHNY, SVGAGI (reference sequence). The CDR3 protein is CASSPRGSGSDLAKNIQYF. DNA for the CDR3: TGTGCCAGCAGTCCCCGGGGTAGCGGGAGTGACCTAGCCAAAAACATTCAGTACTTC.

The chain couples TRBV5-5 to TRBJ2-2; 10 nucleotides agree with TRBD2. The CDR3 totals 17 residues. Germline V CDR1 and CDR2: SGHKS, YYEKEE (reference sequence). V shed 2 bases, J shed 5 bases, and the junction held 9 bases outside the gene matches. CDR3 in amino acids: CASSFLPATSGTGELFF. For the CDR3, the DNA is TGTGCCAGCAGCTTTCTCCCCGCGACTAGCGGGACCGGGGAGCTGTTTTTT. The variable domain in full, completed from reference TRBV5-5 and TRBJ2-2, reads DAGVTQSPTHLIKTRGQQVTLRCSPISGHKSVSWYQQVLGQGPQFIFQYYEKEERGRGNFPDRFSARQFPNYSSELNVNALLLGDSALYLCASSFLPATSGTGELFFGEGSRLTVL.

The rearrangement uses TRBV28 and TRBJ1-2, with 10 bases aligning to TRBD1. This CDR3 is built from 15 residues. Germline V gene data show CDR1 as MDHEN and CDR2 as SYDVKM. Trimming cost V 3 bases and J 4 bases; bases outside gene matches: 5. The CDR3 is CASSFGTGVPYGYTF. The CDR3 nucleotides are TGTGCCAGCAGTTTCGGGACAGGGGTGCCCTATGGCTACACCTTC.

V gene TRBV28 combines with J gene TRBJ1-5; 7 bases align to TRBD1. CDR3 length: 11 amino acids. CDR1 is MDHEN and CDR2 is SYDVKM in the germline V gene. Trimming at V came to 4 bases and at J to 15 bases, leaving 6 bases not matched to a gene. The CDR3 region has the DNA TGTGCCAGCAGTTCTCGACAGGGCCCGCATTTT. It codes for CASSSRQGPHF.

This sequence joins TRBV3-1 (or the pseudogene TRBV3-2) and TRBJ1-1, with TRBD1 identical over 7 bases. V dropped 3 bases and J dropped 1; count of bases not matched to a gene: 2. The CDR3 sequence is 14 residues long. Germline CDR1 LGHDT, CDR2 YNNKEL (reference sequence). The CDR3 protein is CASSHRQGNTEAFF. The CDR3 DNA reads as TGTGCCAGCAGCCACAGACAGGGGAACACTGAAGCTTTCTTT.

The chain recombines TRBV6-5 with TRBJ2-2; possible D gene TRBD1, 5 bases. The CDR3 spans 14 residues. V dropped 6 bases and J dropped 0 bases, with 8 bases sitting between them. The germline V gene has CDR1 MNHEY and CDR2 SVGAGI. For the CDR3, the DNA is TGTGCCAGCAGCATAGGGGCGAACACCGGGGAGCTGTTTTTT. Amino acid sequence: CASSIGANTGELFF.

This clone was observed a handful of times. The CDR3 protein is CASSYSQETQYF. The CDR3 coding sequence is TGCGCCAGCAGCTACAGTCAAGAGACCCAGTACTTC. The chain carries TRBV5-1 and TRBJ2-5; no clear D. The CDR3 extends over 12 amino acids. Trimming shortened V by 3 bases and J by 2 bases, and 5 bases separated the two germline ends. Germline CDR1 is SGHRS and CDR2 is YFSETQ.

The J gene is TRBJ2-2, the V gene TRBV5-1, with no clear D. This CDR3 has 14 residues. The V end lost 1 base, the J end lost 1 base, and 5 bases lay between the germline ends. CDR1 SGHRS and CDR2 YFSETQ come from the germline V gene. The CDR3 loop is CASSLPVNTGELFF. Written as DNA, the CDR3 is TGCGCCAGCAGCTTGCCAGTGAACACCGGGGAGCTGTTTTTT.

This sequence joins TRBV6-2 or TRBV6-3 and TRBJ2-5, with a tentative D call TRBD2 (6 bases). V was shortened by 2 bases and J by 7 bases, with 11 bases between the two germline ends. CDR3 length: 13 amino acids. CDR1 is MNHEY, CDR2 SVGEGT, per germline. In nucleotides, the CDR3 is TGTGCCAGCAGTTACGGGCGGGAAGGGACCCAGTACTTC. It yields the protein CASSYGREGTQYF.